These 27 T cell receptor beta chains share one sample of origin, sequenced in a study of Graves' ophthalmopathy and Graves' hyperthyroidism. The authors amplified TCR beta CDR3 regions, and they did so from RNA transcripts for repertoire sequencing. Following a first-round RT-PCR that used HTBI primers, a second-round multiplex PCR was carried out. Each CDR3 protein is one row after TCRdb ran MiXCR on the multiplex PCR reads. The sample consists of hundreds of thousands of distinct CDR3 sequences, around 21% of them appearing once. Sequencing was done on a sample of peripheral blood. Receptor source: a woman aged 18-29 years with stable Graves' hyperthyroidism.

The J gene is TRBJ2-3, the V gene TRBV5-6; unclear D gene. V was pared by 2 bases and J by 0 bases, with 10 bases between. CDR3 length: 15 residues. Germline V lookup: CDR1 SGHDT, CDR2 YYEEEE. The CDR3 bases are TGTGCCAGCAGCTTCTCCAGGAGAAGCACAGATACGCAGTATTTT. Amino acid sequence: CASSFSRRSTDTQYF. The full variable domain, its missing parts supplied by reference TRBV5-6 and TRBJ2-3, is DAGVTQSPTHLIKTRGQQVTLRCSPKSGHDTVSWYQQALGQGPQFIFQYYEEEERQRGNFPDRFSGHQFPNYSSELNVNALLLGDSALYLCASSFSRRSTDTQYFGPGTRLTVL.

The sample holds many counts of this clonotype. This sequence joins TRBV9 and TRBJ2-7, with D possibly being TRBD2 (6 bases). The germline V and J ends were trimmed by 1 base and 0 bases, with 20 bases remaining between them. This CDR3 spans 18 amino acids. CDR1 SGDLS and CDR2 YYNGEE come from the germline V gene. The CDR3 DNA is TGTGCCAGCAGCGTATTTAGGACTATCGACCCAAGCTCCTACGAGCAGTACTTC. Its protein is CASSVFRTIDPSSYEQYF.

This clonotype was detected ten times or more. The V and J genes are TRBV19 and TRBJ1-1, with D maybe TRBD1 (5 bases). V was clipped by 5 bases and J by 4 bases, with 11 bases between them. CDR3 size: 13 residues. From germline, CDR1 is LNHDA and CDR2 SQIVND (reference sequence). CDR3 bases: TGTGCCAGTAGTCAGGGTTTGGGCACTGAAGCTTTCTTT. This codes for CASSQGLGTEAFF.

This clonotype has a count of ten or more. The rearrangement joins TRBV6-1 to TRBJ2-7; TRBD1 matches at 7 bases. V shed 1 base, J shed 3 bases, and the junction held 9 bases outside the gene matches. This CDR3 spans 16 amino acids. Germline loops: CDR1 MNHNS, CDR2 SASEGT. CDR3 sequence: CASSEGFGQVNYEQYF. In DNA form, the CDR3 reads TGTGCCAGCAGTGAAGGTTTCGGACAGGTGAACTACGAGCAGTACTTC.

The chain carries TRBV9 and TRBJ2-7, with a tentative D call TRBD1 (5 bases). This CDR3 is 14 amino acids long. Germline lookup yields CDR1 SGDLS and CDR2 YYNGEE. V was cut by 0 bases and J by 5 bases, with 12 bases left in between. CDR3 sequence reads: CASSVGPGSDEQYF. The CDR3 bases are TGTGCCAGCAGCGTAGGTCCAGGGTCGGACGAGCAGTACTTC.

A note on this clonotype: Mismatch with germline at one junction end may stem from a read error. The chain links TRBV6-5 to TRBJ1-2; TRBD1 matches 9 bases. The CDR3 covers 15 residues. The germline V gene has CDR1 MNHEY and CDR2 SVGAGI. In nucleotides, the CDR3 is TGTGCCATCAGTTACAACCCACAGGGGGCCACTGGCTACACCTTC. Its protein product is CAISYNPQGATGYTF.

This clonotype was seen only a few times. Given a much more abundant clone one base away, this may be a read error. CDR3 sequence (DNA): TGTGCTAGTGGTCCCCCCGGGACAGGGTATAGCAATCAGCCCCAGCGTTTT. This gives the protein CASGPPGTGYSNQPQRF. The chain couples TRBV12-5 to TRBJ1-5, with 9 positions matching TRBD1. The CDR3 is 17 residues long. Germline V gene data show CDR1 as LGHNT and CDR2 as FRNRAP.

In its sample, this clonotype was seen many times. The V gene is TRBV2, the J gene TRBJ1-2; D is possibly TRBD1 (5 bases). Germline V gene sequence: CDR1 SNHLY, CDR2 FYNNEI. Trimming removed 6 bases from V and 6 bases from J, with 11 bases in between. The CDR3 runs 12 residues. CDR3 residues: CASSRDSHGYTF. For the CDR3, the DNA is TGTGCCAGCAGCCGAGACAGTCATGGCTACACCTTC.

This clonotype was counted ten times or more. The chain employs TRBV18 and TRBJ2-7; D possibly uses TRBD1 or TRBD2 (5 bases each). The CDR3 runs to 14 residues. CDR1 and CDR2 from the germline V gene are KGHSH and LQKENI. V lost 4 bases and J lost 3, with 13 bases in between. DNA for the CDR3: TGTGCCAGCTCACTCGGCAGGGACGGCTACGAGCAGTACTTC. Translating gives CASSLGRDGYEQYF.

There are many counts of this clonotype. CDR3 loop: CASSRRDRGNTGELFF. The CDR3 nucleotides are TGCGCCAGCAGCAGAAGGGACAGGGGGAACACCGGGGAGCTGTTTTTT. The genes are TRBV5-1 and TRBJ2-2, with 10 bases lining up with TRBD1. Germline V lookup: CDR1 SGHRS, CDR2 YFSETQ. The CDR3 consists of 16 residues. With 4 bases clipped from V and 1 base from J, the junction kept 4 bases outside the gene matches.

This clonotype turned up a few times. The chain recombines TRBV13 with TRBJ2-2; D gene ambiguous. CDR1 and CDR2 (germline): PRHDT, FYEKMQ (reference sequence). The CDR3 runs 18 residues. The V end was cut by 0 bases, the J end by 0 bases, with 14 bases between. The CDR3 protein is CASSLGLISMTNTGELFF. The CDR3 DNA follows: TGTGCCAGCAGCTTAGGGTTGATCAGTATGACGAACACCGGGGAGCTGTTTTTT.

The CDR3, as DNA: TGTGCCAGCAGCATAGGGGGTGAGGATACTGAAGCTTTCTTT. Amino acids: CASSIGGEDTEAFF. The chain links TRBV12-3 or TRBV12-4 to TRBJ1-1, with a possible D match to TRBD1 (6 bases). The CDR3 runs to 14 residues. The V end lost 6 bases, the J end lost 5 bases, and 16 bases lay between the germline ends.

This clonotype has a count of ten or more. The chain joins TRBV19 to TRBJ1-1, with 10 bases that match TRBD1. The CDR3 consists of 14 residues. Trimming cost V 6 bases and J 3 bases; bases outside gene matches: 4. Germline CDR1 is LNHDA and CDR2 is SQIVND (reference sequence). As DNA, the CDR3 is TGTGCCAGTAGGGGACAGGGGTTGGACACTGAAGCTTTCTTT. This codes for CASRGQGLDTEAFF.

This clonotype was seen at least ten times. V is TRBV19 and J is TRBJ1-2, with 10 bases aligning to TRBD1. V was pared by 5 bases and J by 4 bases, with 7 bases of the junction left unmatched. Germline V lookup: CDR1 LNHDA, CDR2 SQIVND (reference sequence). The CDR3 is 15 residues long. CDR3 residues: CASSSRQGALYGYTF. The CDR3 coding sequence is TGTGCCAGTAGTTCGAGACAGGGGGCACTCTATGGCTACACCTTC.

The chain has TRBV27 and TRBJ2-7, with 15 bases aligning to TRBD2. The CDR3 spans 16 residues. In germline, CDR1 is MNHEY, CDR2 SMNVEV (reference sequence). Losses at the gene ends were 8 bases for V and 4 bases for J; bases not matched to a gene: 9. This CDR3 is CASGTSGRRGSYEQYF. The CDR3, as DNA: TGTGCCAGCGGGACTAGCGGGAGGAGAGGTTCTTACGAGCAGTACTTC.

Ten or more counts support this clonotype. The rearrangement uses TRBV24-1 and TRBJ1-3; no clear D gene. This CDR3 is 15 amino acids long. The V gene lost 9 bases and the J gene lost 0 bases, with 14 bases spanning the gap. Germline CDR1 and CDR2: KGHDR and SFDVKD. The chain's CDR3 is CATAARSHSGNTIYF. In nucleotides, the CDR3 is TGTGCCACCGCTGCAAGGTCCCACTCTGGAAACACCATATATTTT.

This chain links TRBV7-4 with TRBJ1-5; no clear D gene. With 3 bases removed from V and 5 bases from J, the gap between germline ends came to 8 bases. This CDR3 region has 13 residues. Looked up from germline, CDR1 is SGHVT and CDR2 is SQSDAQ. The CDR3 loop reads CASSFSPDQPQHF. The CDR3 nucleotides are TGTGCCAGCAGCTTTTCGCCGGATCAGCCCCAGCATTTT. The full variable domain, completed using reference TRBV7-4 and TRBJ1-5, is GAGVSQSPRYKVAKRGRDVALRCDSISGHVTLYWYRQTLGQGSEVLTYSQSDAQRDKSGRPSGRFSAERPERSVSTLKIQRTEQGDSAVYLCASSFSPDQPQHFGDGTRLSIL.

This clonotype was seen repeatedly, ten times or more. V gene TRBV6-1 combines with J gene TRBJ1-6, with D possibly being TRBD1 (5 bases). The V gene's germline CDR1 is MNHNS and CDR2 SASEGT. V dropped 6 bases and J dropped 7 bases, with 19 bases sitting between them. The length of the CDR3 is 16 residues. The DNA of the CDR3 is TGTGCCAGCAGCCGGGGGAAAGGGACGAGAAATTCACCCCTCCACTTT. Encoded protein: CASSRGKGTRNSPLHF.

Turning to this clonotype: This may stem from a read error, because a much larger clone lies one nucleotide away. The rearrangement joins TRBV11-2 to TRBJ1-1; no firm D call. The CDR3 covers 13 residues. Germline V lookup: CDR1 SGHAT, CDR2 FQNNGV. The CDR3 sequence: CASSLYLSTEACF. For the CDR3, the DNA is TGTGCCAGCAGCCTCTACTTATCCACTGAAGCTTGCTTT.

In regard to this clonotype: A much larger clonotype is one base distant, so this may be a read error. This CDR3 fails to terminate in the conserved phenylalanine or tryptophan, so it likely reflects a read error. The V gene is TRBV5-5, the J gene TRBJ1-5, with D unclear. V lost 1 base, J lost 2 bases, and 13 bases lay in between. Looked up from germline, CDR1 is SGHKS and CDR2 is YYEKEE (reference sequence). There are 16 residues in the CDR3. This chain's CDR3 is CASSLFAEVGNQPQHL. CDR3 DNA: TGTGCCAGCAGCTTGTTCGCGGAGGTCGGCAATCAGCCCCAGCATCTT.

This clonotype has at least ten counts. CDR3 region: CASSYDPSGSSYEQYF. Written as DNA, the CDR3 is TGTGCCAGCAGTTATGATCCTAGCGGGAGCTCCTACGAGCAGTACTTC. The V and J genes are TRBV6-5 and TRBJ2-7; TRBD2 matches at 10 bases. The CDR3 is 16 amino acids. J was trimmed by 0 bases and V by 3 bases; bases with no gene match: 5. Germline lookup yields CDR1 MNHEY and CDR2 SVGAGI.

This clonotype was picked up many times. V and J are TRBV20-1 and TRBJ2-7, with 10 positions matching TRBD2. Germline CDR1 is DFQATT and CDR2 is SNEGSKA (reference sequence). V lost 4 bases to trimming and J lost 2 bases; unmatched junction nucleotides: 8. There are 15 residues in the CDR3. CDR3: CSATLAGGPTYEQYF. Written as DNA, the CDR3 is TGCAGTGCTACCTTAGCGGGAGGCCCAACCTACGAGCAGTACTTC.

This clonotype has a count of ten or more. The rearrangement uses TRBV6-1 and TRBJ2-4; 8 nucleotides match TRBD2. With V trimmed by 9 bases and J by 6 bases, 13 bases remained unmatched. This CDR3 is 15 amino acids long. Per the germline V gene, CDR1 is MNHNS and CDR2 is SASEGT. CDR3 in amino acids: CASKGRREVLNIQYF. The CDR3 DNA reads TGTGCCAGTAAGGGGCGGCGGGAGGTTCTAAACATTCAGTACTTC.

This clonotype was recorded at least ten times. The chain has TRBV3-1 and TRBJ1-1; 7 nucleotides match TRBD1. Germline V gene data show CDR1 as LGHDT and CDR2 as YNNKEL (reference sequence). This CDR3 is built from 12 residues. The V and J ends lost 0 bases and 11 bases, in that order; junction bases with no gene match: 3. CDR3 region: CASSQERGHAFF. In DNA, the CDR3 is TGTGCCAGCAGCCAAGAGAGGGGGCACGCTTTCTTT.

This clonotype showed up many times. The chain links TRBV7-9 to TRBJ2-5; D gene unclear. Between the trimmed V and J ends, which lost 1 base and 5 bases, there was a span of 17 bases. CDR1 is SEHNR, CDR2 FQNEAQ, per germline (reference sequence). The CDR3 totals 16 residues. CDR3 coding DNA: TGTGCCAGCAGCTTAGGGTGGCGGATACTCCGGGAGACCCAGTACTTC. This codes for CASSLGWRILRETQYF.

This clonotype occurred many times. This chain links TRBV20-1 with TRBJ1-2, with a tentative D call TRBD1 (6 bases). The germline gives CDR1 DFQATT, CDR2 SNEGSKA (reference sequence). The CDR3 runs 12 residues. V dropped 5 bases and J dropped 6 bases, with 13 bases sitting between them. CDR3 DNA sequence: TGCAGTGCTTCCTCAGGGGAGAATGGCTACACCTTC. Translation: CSASSGENGYTF.

This clonotype was seen many times. The rearrangement uses TRBV7-2 and TRBJ2-5; D not resolved. The CDR3 extends over 14 amino acids. V shed 1 base and J shed 4 bases, with 10 bases lying between them. Per germline, CDR1 SGHTA and CDR2 FQGNSA. The CDR3 sequence is CASSLDSNTETQYF. The CDR3, as DNA: TGTGCCAGCAGCTTAGATTCAAACACAGAGACCCAGTACTTC.